The source of this T cell receptor beta chain is a study of cytomegalovirus exposure and HLA in healthy donors. Study-wide results and limits: It was only CMV serostatus that was available as immune exposure information.

The CDR3 is made up of 16 amino acids. In germline, CDR1 is SEHNR, CDR2 FQNEAQ (reference sequence). V was cut by 1 base and J by 2 bases, with 11 bases left in between. PCR employed 60 Vbeta and 13 Jbeta primers. Produced via immunoSEQ multiplex PCR; TCRdb's table is partial and in-frame only. The repertoire holds about 100,000 clones, with around 79% as singletons. The table lists this clone with a few counts. Its antigen is still unknown. The TCR sequence derives from a middle-aged woman in good health and CMV-seronegative. The chain links TRBV7-9 to TRBJ1-4, with D possibly being TRBD1 (5 bases). Material: PBMCs. The CDR3 sequence: CASSLGTIVTNEKLFF. CDR3 in DNA: TGTGCCAGCAGCTTAGGGACAATCGTGACTAATGAAAAACTGTTTTTT.